The subject of this entry is one T cell receptor (beta chain). What it recognizes is unknown. The sample belongs to a study of blood T cells in healthy people across ages. Study-level points and caveats: Researchers deemed the diversity estimates from one million T cells underestimates.

Combining a sample-barcoded 5' primer with a J-beta primer mix, a second PCR ran for 7 to 11 cycles. One entry per CDR3 protein results from TCRdb running MiXCR on the 5' RACE reads. The profile shows hundreds of thousands of distinct CDR3 sequences, 20% to 30% of them singletons. The CDR3 is made up of 12 amino acids. The same data also went into a second study, on T cells of mothers and their children.

The TCR was taken from a boy younger than 18 in good health. Sequencing input: blood. The chain recombines TRBV21-1 with TRBJ1-2. TRBV21-1 is termed a pseudogene. CDR3 DNA sequence: TGTGCCAGCAATGGGTGGAGGGATGGCTACACCTTC. Amino acid sequence: CASNGWRDGYTF.